These 17 T cell receptor beta chains share one sample of origin, sequenced in a study of blood T cell repertoires in COVID-19 (dated by TCRdb to 2020 to 2021). Library construction relied on the immunoSEQ multiplex PCR assay. In its TCRdb copy, this immuneACCESS table keeps in-frame sequences only and misses some clones. Where compared with another copy, unresolved V genes explain less than half of these, and the others have no known cause. The sample table contains about 280,000 clones; only one count was recorded for approximately 86% of them. The ten largest clones represent roughly 2.2% of the sample. The sample taken for sequencing was peripheral blood. The source of these receptors is a woman between 50 and 59 years old who had recovered from COVID-19.

V usage is TRBV2 and J usage is TRBJ1-2, with 9 bases aligning to TRBD1. In germline, CDR1 is SNHLY, CDR2 FYNNEI. V lost 5 bases and J lost 8; bases outside the gene matches: 6. The CDR3 totals 13 residues. DNA for the CDR3: TGTGCCAGCAGTTACAGGGGGCTTGGGGGCTACACCTTC. It translates to CASSYRGLGGYTF.

V gene TRBV7-9 combines with J gene TRBJ1-1, with a possible D match to TRBD1 (5 bases). The V and J ends lost 1 base and 6 bases respectively, with 9 bases between them. There are 13 residues in the CDR3. Germline CDR1 and CDR2: SEHNR and FQNEAQ (reference sequence). CDR3 in amino acids: CASSLGDLAEAFF. DNA for the CDR3: TGTGCCAGCAGCTTAGGGGACTTGGCTGAAGCTTTCTTT.

The gene calls are TRBV2 and TRBJ1-2; D is possibly TRBD1 (5 bases). Germline V gene data show CDR1 as SNHLY and CDR2 as FYNNEI. With 9 bases removed from V and 4 bases from J, the gap between germline ends came to 15 bases. The CDR3 sequence is 13 residues long. CDR3 residues: CARRPGSAYGYTF. The CDR3, as DNA: TGTGCCAGAAGGCCAGGGTCCGCCTATGGCTACACCTTC. Full variable domain (rest looked up from reference TRBV2 and TRBJ1-2): EPEVTQTPSHQVTQMGQEVILRCVPISNHLYFYWYRQILGQKVEFLVSFYNNEISEKSEIFDDQFSVERPDGSNFTLKIRSTKLEDSAMYFCARRPGSAYGYTFGSGTRLTVV.

The chain recombines TRBV4-2 with TRBJ1-3; D unclear. Trimming stripped 0 bases from V and 0 bases from J, with 6 bases between. CDR1 is LGHNA, CDR2 YNFKEQ, per germline. This CDR3 spans 15 amino acids. The CDR3 loop reads CASSQDEGSGNTIYF. The CDR3 DNA follows: TGTGCCAGCAGCCAAGATGAGGGCTCTGGAAACACCATATATTTT.

V is TRBV21-1 and J is TRBJ2-5; TRBD2 was called by the table and not checked on the DNA. TRBV21-1 represents a pseudogene. CDR3 size: 19 residues. The CDR3 sequence: CASSKARLRGGGTIETQYF. CDR3 nucleotide sequence: TGTGCCAGCAGCAAAGCGCGATTGAGGGGAGGGGGAACAATAGAGACCCAGTACTTC.

This chain connects TRBV28 to TRBJ1-1; no clear D gene. The CDR3 contains 15 residues. Germline CDR1 MDHEN, CDR2 SYDVKM. Deletions cut 6 bases from V and 1 base from J, with 15 bases between. The CDR3 DNA is TGTGCCAGCAGCTCATGGCGGGCCCCGAACACTGAAGCTTTCTTT. Encoded protein: CASSSWRAPNTEAFF. The full variable domain, with the rest looked up from reference TRBV28 and TRBJ1-1, is DVKVTQSSRYLVKRTGEKVFLECVQDMDHENMFWYRQDPGLGLRLIYFSYDVKMKEKGDIPEGYSVSREKKERFSLILESASTNQTSMYLCASSSWRAPNTEAFFGQGTRLTVV.

The chain recombines TRBV6-5 with TRBJ1-1, with D possibly TRBD1 on 6 matching bases. CDR1 is MNHEY and CDR2 is SVGAGI in the germline V gene. Trimming cost V 6 bases and J 5 bases, with 13 bases left between them. The CDR3 covers 13 residues. The CDR3, as DNA: TGTGCCAGCAGGAAGGGGGGGAGGACTGAAGCTTTCTTT. It yields the protein CASRKGGRTEAFF.

This chain connects TRBV24-1 to TRBJ1-2, with 7 positions matching TRBD1. The length of the CDR3 is 14 residues. Germline V gives CDR1 KGHDR, CDR2 SFDVKD. After removal of 5 bases from V and 5 bases from J, the junction contained 7 bases not matched to a gene. CDR3 sequence (DNA): TGTGCCACCAGTGCCCCGGACAGGTTATATGGCTACACCTTC. This gives the protein CATSAPDRLYGYTF.

V usage is TRBV19 and J usage is TRBJ1-2, with no clear D. CDR3 length: 13 residues. Germline lookup yields CDR1 LNHDA and CDR2 SQIVND (reference sequence). The germline V and J ends were trimmed by 5 bases and 8 bases, with 15 bases remaining between them. CDR3 loop: CASSRVALRGYTF. The CDR3 bases are TGTGCCAGTAGTCGGGTGGCCCTCCGGGGCTACACCTTC.

The CDR3 here is CASSSPGTGKYEQYF. CDR3 DNA sequence: TGTGCCAGCAGTTCCCCCGGGACAGGGAAGTACGAGCAGTACTTC. The chain couples TRBV6-5 to TRBJ2-7, with 9 bases fitting TRBD1. V lost 4 bases and J lost 4; bases outside the gene matches: 8. Looked up from germline, CDR1 is MNHEY and CDR2 is SVGAGI. The length of the CDR3 is 15 residues.

V is TRBV5-1 and J is TRBJ1-3; D might be TRBD1 (6 bases). V was pared by 1 base and J by 2 bases, with 7 bases between. Germline V gene data show CDR1 as SGHRS and CDR2 as YFSETQ. The length of the CDR3 is 14 residues. CDR3 amino acids: CASSLTGPGNTIYF. CDR3 DNA: TGCGCCAGCAGCTTGACAGGGCCTGGAAACACCATATATTTT. The full variable domain, with the rest looked up from reference TRBV5-1 and TRBJ1-3, is KAGVTQTPRYLIKTRGQQVTLSCSPISGHRSVSWYQQTPGQGLQFLFEYFSETQRNKGNFPGRFSGRQFSNSRSEMNVSTLELGDSALYLCASSLTGPGNTIYFGEGSWLTVV.

The chain recombines TRBV15 with TRBJ2-7; 7 bases are shared with TRBD1. Trimming at V came to 1 base and at J to 4 bases, leaving 4 bases not matched to a gene. CDR3 size: 14 residues. CDR1 and CDR2 from the germline V gene are LNHNV and YYDKDF (reference sequence). In nucleotides, the CDR3 is TGTGCCACCAGCAGAGGGGGACAGCAGTACGAGCAGTACTTC. Amino acids: CATSRGGQQYEQYF.

V is TRBV9 and J is TRBJ1-3; D not certain. Germline V gene lookup returns CDR1 SGDLS and CDR2 YYNGEE. Trimming left V 3 bases short and J 0 bases short, with 10 bases between. The CDR3 is 15 residues long. Written as DNA, the CDR3 is TGTGCCAGCAGCGCCACATTCGACTCTGGAAACACCATATATTTT. Its protein product is CASSATFDSGNTIYF.

This clone was seen a few times. CDR3 DNA sequence: TGTGCCAGCAGCTTAAACACCTGGACAGGGAACACTGAAGCTTTCTTT. Residues: CASSLNTWTGNTEAFF. The gene calls are TRBV7-9 and TRBJ1-1, with TRBD1 matching over 7 bases. The trim removed 2 bases at V and 1 base at J, leaving 7 bases unmatched. The germline gives CDR1 SEHNR, CDR2 FQNEAQ (reference sequence). The CDR3 has 16 amino acids.

The chain joins TRBV28 to TRBJ2-1, with TRBD1 matching over 7 bases. This CDR3 is built from 15 residues. CDR1 is MDHEN, CDR2 SYDVKM, per germline. With 2 bases clipped from V and 0 bases from J, the junction kept 1 base outside the gene matches. CDR3 sequence reads: CASSLPGGSYNEQFF. DNA for the CDR3: TGTGCCAGCAGTTTACCAGGGGGCTCCTACAATGAGCAGTTCTTC.

The CDR3 is CASTIGFLYGYTF. The CDR3 DNA is TGTGCCAGCACCATCGGGTTCCTCTATGGCTACACCTTC. The chain joins TRBV12-3 or TRBV12-4 to TRBJ1-2; D unclear. The germline V and J ends were trimmed by 7 bases and 4 bases, with 13 bases remaining between them. This CDR3 spans 13 amino acids.

The chain uses TRBV15 and TRBJ1-2, with 8 bases fitting TRBD1. Germline V lookup: CDR1 LNHNV, CDR2 YYDKDF (reference sequence). The V and J ends lost 5 bases and 4 bases, in that order; junction bases with no gene match: 12. The CDR3 extends over 16 amino acids. In DNA form, the CDR3 reads TGTGCCACCAGCGGAATAGCAGGGGGCCCCGCCTATGGCTACACCTTC. Amino acids: CATSGIAGGPAYGYTF.